The 18 T cell receptor beta chains below all came from one sample that was sequenced in a study of blood T cell repertoires in COVID-19. Profiled with immunoSEQ multiplex PCR; TCRdb holds only in-frame clones, not every one. Here the sample spans fewer than 350,000 clones, approximately 85% being singletons. The specimen sequenced was peripheral blood. The origin of the receptors is a young man with active or convalescent COVID-19.

This sequence joins TRBV11-2 and TRBJ2-1; possible D gene TRBD2, 6 bases. Germline CDR1 is SGHAT and CDR2 is FQNNGV. The V end lost 7 bases, the J end lost 9 bases, and 19 bases lay between the germline ends. CDR3 length equals 14 residues. The CDR3 DNA sequence: TGTGCCAGCACCCGCCAGGCGGGGAGAGGTGAGCAGTTCTTC. This codes for CASTRQAGRGEQFF.

The V and J genes are TRBV11-2 and TRBJ2-1, with TRBD2 matching 13 bases. Trimming took 5 bases from V and 5 from J; bases not matched to a gene: 12. The CDR3 contains 18 residues. Germline V gives CDR1 SGHAT, CDR2 FQNNGV. CDR3 amino acids: CASSPYMQGLAGHNEQFF. Here the CDR3 DNA reads TGTGCCAGCAGCCCCTATATGCAGGGACTAGCGGGGCACAATGAGCAGTTCTTC.

The V gene is TRBV5-5, the J gene TRBJ2-3, with 9 bases fitting TRBD1. Trimming at V came to 2 bases and at J to 6 bases, leaving 4 bases not matched to a gene. The CDR3 is made up of 14 amino acids. Per the germline V gene, CDR1 is SGHKS and CDR2 is YYEKEE (reference sequence). CDR3 region: CASSLGQGSDTQYF. The CDR3 DNA reads as TGTGCCAGCAGCTTAGGACAGGGGTCGGATACGCAGTATTTT.

The chain joins TRBV7-9 to TRBJ1-6; D gene ambiguous. V lost 6 bases to trimming and J lost 9 bases, with 15 bases between them. The CDR3 spans 14 residues. The germline V gene has CDR1 SEHNR and CDR2 FQNEAQ (reference sequence). DNA of the CDR3: TGTGCCAGCAGTGACGGGGTATCGGGTTCACCCCTCCACTTT. Translating it yields CASSDGVSGSPLHF.

This rearrangement joins TRBV14 to TRBJ2-2, with D hard to call. Between the trimmed V and J ends, which lost 4 bases and 0 bases, there was a span of 6 bases. This CDR3 has 14 residues. Germline lookup yields CDR1 SGHDN and CDR2 FVKESK. Written as DNA, the CDR3 is TGTGCCAGCAGCCGTACACCGAACACCGGGGAGCTGTTTTTT. This codes for CASSRTPNTGELFF.

The rearrangement links TRBV7-2 to TRBJ1-1; possibly TRBD1 for D (5 bases). The CDR3 spans 14 residues. V was cut by 5 bases and J by 6 bases, with 16 bases left in between. Germline V gene lookup returns CDR1 SGHTA and CDR2 FQGNSA. CDR3 amino acids: CASSTKQGGSEAFF. As DNA, the CDR3 is TGTGCCAGCAGCACGAAGCAGGGAGGGTCTGAAGCTTTCTTT.

This chain connects TRBV4-1 to TRBJ2-7; TRBD2 agrees at 10 bases. CDR3 size: 17 residues. The germline gives CDR1 MGHRA, CDR2 YSYEKL. V lost 4 bases and J lost 0; bases outside the gene matches: 9. The CDR3 is CASSPEVGLAVSYEQYF. The CDR3 DNA sequence: TGCGCCAGCAGCCCCGAAGTAGGACTAGCGGTCTCCTACGAGCAGTACTTC.

This clone was observed a single time. The chain uses TRBV19 and TRBJ1-2, with 12 bases that match TRBD1. With V trimmed by 3 bases and J by 4 bases, 9 bases remained unmatched. The germline CDR1 and CDR2 sequences are LNHDA and SQIVND (reference sequence). The CDR3 consists of 17 residues. For the CDR3, the DNA is TGTGCCAGTAGTATCGGCGGGGGACAGGGGGCTGTCTATGGCTACACCTTC. Translated, it gives CASSIGGGQGAVYGYTF. Variable domain in full (rest from reference TRBV19 and TRBJ1-2): DGGITQSPKYLFRKEGQNVTLSCEQNLNHDAMYWYRQDPGQGLRLIYYSQIVNDFQKGDIAEGYSVSREKKESFPLTVTSAQKNPTAFYLCASSIGGGQGAVYGYTFGSGTRLTVV.

The sample holds a few counts of this clone. V and J are TRBV5-1 and TRBJ2-3; 8 positions match TRBD2. V lost 5 bases, J lost 1 base, and 9 bases stayed unmatched. The CDR3 is 16 residues long. Germline V gene data show CDR1 as SGHRS and CDR2 as YFSETQ. The CDR3, as DNA: TGCGCCAGCAGGCTCGAGGGTAGCGGGGGCACAGATACGCAGTATTTT. Encoded protein: CASRLEGSGGTDTQYF.

The chain combines TRBV10-3 with TRBJ1-1; a possible D gene is TRBD1 (5 bases). The CDR3 has 12 amino acids. V was trimmed by 3 bases and J by 7 bases, leaving 9 bases between them. Germline V CDR1 and CDR2: ENHRY, SYGVKD. The CDR3, as DNA: TGTGCCATCAGTGATGACAGCTTTGAAGCTTTCTTT. This encodes CAISDDSFEAFF.

CDR3 nucleotides: TGTGCCAGCAGCCACAGGGAACGCGACACTGAAGCTTTCTTT. Translation gives CASSHRERDTEAFF. The chain is built from TRBV2 and TRBJ1-1; D is perhaps TRBD1 (6 bases). The CDR3 length is 14 residues. V gave up 6 bases and J gave up 3 bases, with 14 bases separating them. Germline V gene lookup returns CDR1 SNHLY and CDR2 FYNNEI.

The rearrangement uses TRBV2 and TRBJ1-2; D perhaps matches TRBD1 (5 bases). Germline V lookup: CDR1 SNHLY, CDR2 FYNNEI. V was shortened by 1 base and J by 0 bases, with 9 bases between the two germline ends. The CDR3 extends over 15 amino acids. The CDR3 here is CASSEVRGSNYGYTF. The CDR3 DNA reads TGTGCCAGCAGTGAAGTCCGGGGGTCTAACTATGGCTACACCTTC.

The chain recombines TRBV18 with TRBJ2-7, with 10 bases matching TRBD2. Losses at the gene ends were 3 bases for V and 0 bases for J; bases not matched to a gene: 2. The CDR3 sequence is 15 residues long. CDR1 is KGHSH and CDR2 is LQKENI in the germline V gene. The CDR3 is CASSPSGGGSYEQYF. DNA for the CDR3: TGTGCCAGCTCACCCAGCGGGGGGGGCTCCTACGAGCAGTACTTC.

The chain joins TRBV7-2 to TRBJ1-3; TRBD1 agrees at 8 bases. V dropped 1 base and J dropped 7; count of bases not matched to a gene: 12. The germline V gene has CDR1 SGHTA and CDR2 FQGNSA. The CDR3 spans 17 residues. CDR3 in DNA: TGTGCCAGCAGCTTAGAATTAGTGGGGACAGGTGGTAACACCATATATTTT. As protein: CASSLELVGTGGNTIYF.

The genes are TRBV3-1 (or the pseudogene TRBV3-2) and TRBJ1-5; TRBD1 might be the D (6 bases). CDR1 LGHDT and CDR2 YNNKEL come from the germline V gene (reference sequence). The CDR3 covers 14 residues. The V gene lost 5 bases and the J gene lost 3 bases, with 11 bases spanning the gap. DNA for the CDR3: TGTGCCAGCAGCTTAAACAGGGACAATCAGCCCCAGCATTTT. Encoded protein: CASSLNRDNQPQHF.

This rearrangement joins TRBV3-1 (or the pseudogene TRBV3-2) to TRBJ1-2; D call uncertain. The CDR3 sequence is 14 residues long. V was pared by 3 bases and J by 6 bases, with 14 bases between. Germline V lookup: CDR1 LGHDT, CDR2 YNNKEL (reference sequence). CDR3 sequence (DNA): TGTGCCAGCAGCCATTATGGGTCCGGGGATGGCTACACCTTC. Translated: CASSHYGSGDGYTF.

The genes are TRBV7-6 and TRBJ2-5, with 8 bases aligning to TRBD2. V was pared by 1 base and J by 5 bases, with 12 bases of the junction left unmatched. CDR1 and CDR2 from the germline V gene are SGHVS and FNYEAQ. This CDR3 has 17 amino acids. CDR3 coding DNA: TGTGCCAGCAGCTTAGGGCGGGCTAGCGGGTTAAAGGAGACCCAGTACTTC. It translates to CASSLGRASGLKETQYF.

The chain uses TRBV5-6 and TRBJ2-1, with TRBD1 matching 7 bases. Germline V lookup: CDR1 SGHDT, CDR2 YYEEEE. The CDR3 runs to 16 residues. Germline trimming cut 4 bases from V and 0 bases from J; bases unmatched to any gene: 7. In DNA form, the CDR3 reads TGTGCCAGCAGCGCCGCGACAGGGAGCTCCTACAATGAGCAGTTCTTC. Amino acids: CASSAATGSSYNEQFF.